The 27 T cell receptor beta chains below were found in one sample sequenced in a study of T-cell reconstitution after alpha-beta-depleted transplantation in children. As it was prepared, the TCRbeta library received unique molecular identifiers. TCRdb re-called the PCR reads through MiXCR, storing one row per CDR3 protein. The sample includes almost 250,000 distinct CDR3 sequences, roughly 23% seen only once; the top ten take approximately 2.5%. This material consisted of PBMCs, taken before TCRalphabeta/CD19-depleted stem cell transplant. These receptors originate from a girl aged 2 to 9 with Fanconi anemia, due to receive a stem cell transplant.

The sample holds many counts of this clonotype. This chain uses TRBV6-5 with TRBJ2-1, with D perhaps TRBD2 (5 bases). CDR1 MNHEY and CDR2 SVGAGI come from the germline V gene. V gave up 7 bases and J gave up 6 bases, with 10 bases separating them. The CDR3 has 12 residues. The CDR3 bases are TGTGCCAGCACCGCTGGACTCAATGAGCAGTTCTTC. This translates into CASTAGLNEQFF.

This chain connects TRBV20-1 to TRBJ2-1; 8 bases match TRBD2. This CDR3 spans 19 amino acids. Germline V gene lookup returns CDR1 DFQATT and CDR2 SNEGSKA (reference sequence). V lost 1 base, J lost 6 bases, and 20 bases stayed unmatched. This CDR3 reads CSARALIAGPSPRFNEQFF. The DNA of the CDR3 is TGCAGTGCTAGAGCTTTAATAGCGGGACCCTCACCCCGCTTCAATGAGCAGTTCTTC.

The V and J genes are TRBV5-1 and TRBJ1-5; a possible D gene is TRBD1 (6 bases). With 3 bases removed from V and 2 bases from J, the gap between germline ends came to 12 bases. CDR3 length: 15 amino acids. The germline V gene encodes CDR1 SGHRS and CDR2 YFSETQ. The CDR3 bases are TGCGCCAGCAGCTCGACGGGGGCTGGCAATCAGCCCCAGCATTTT. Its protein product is CASSSTGAGNQPQHF.

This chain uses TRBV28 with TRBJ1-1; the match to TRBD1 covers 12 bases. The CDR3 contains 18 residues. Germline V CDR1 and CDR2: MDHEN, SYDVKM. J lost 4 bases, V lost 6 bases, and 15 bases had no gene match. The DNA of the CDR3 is TGTGCCAGCAGCCGGGACAGGGGGCGAACTTTCTGGCGCACTGAAGCTTTCTTT. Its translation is CASSRDRGRTFWRTEAFF.

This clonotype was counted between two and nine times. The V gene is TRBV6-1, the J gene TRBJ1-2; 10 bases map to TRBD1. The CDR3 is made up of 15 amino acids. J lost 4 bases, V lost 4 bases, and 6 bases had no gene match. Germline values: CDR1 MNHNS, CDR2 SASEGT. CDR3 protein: CASSGQGAPLYGYTF. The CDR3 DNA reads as TGTGCCAGCAGTGGACAGGGGGCACCCCTCTATGGCTACACCTTC.

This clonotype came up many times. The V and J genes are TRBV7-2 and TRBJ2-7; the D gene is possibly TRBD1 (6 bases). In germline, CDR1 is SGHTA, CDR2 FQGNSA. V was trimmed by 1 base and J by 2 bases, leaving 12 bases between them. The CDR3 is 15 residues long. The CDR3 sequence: CASSLVSRDTYEQYF. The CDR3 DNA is TGTGCCAGCAGCTTAGTATCCCGGGACACCTACGAGCAGTACTTC.

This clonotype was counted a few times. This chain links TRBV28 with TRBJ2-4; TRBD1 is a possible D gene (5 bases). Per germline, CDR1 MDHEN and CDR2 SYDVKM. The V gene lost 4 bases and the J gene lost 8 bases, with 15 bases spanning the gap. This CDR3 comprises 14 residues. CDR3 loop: CASSYGIPRDIQYF. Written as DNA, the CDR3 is TGTGCCAGCAGTTATGGTATCCCCAGGGACATTCAGTACTTC.

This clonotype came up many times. CDR3 in amino acids: CASSLNRAPRGGYTF. The CDR3 nucleotides are TGTGCCAGCAGCTTAAACAGGGCTCCACGGGGGGGCTACACCTTC. The rearrangement joins TRBV7-9 to TRBJ1-2; tentatively, D is TRBD1 (6 bases). The CDR3 covers 15 residues. Looked up from germline, CDR1 is SEHNR and CDR2 is FQNEAQ (reference sequence). Between the trimmed V and J ends, which lost 2 bases and 8 bases, there was a span of 18 bases.

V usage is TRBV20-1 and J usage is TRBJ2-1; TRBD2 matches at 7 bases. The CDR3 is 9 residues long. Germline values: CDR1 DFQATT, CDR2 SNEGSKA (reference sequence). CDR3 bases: TGCAGATTACCGGGACTACGGTTCTTC. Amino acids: CRLPGLRFF.

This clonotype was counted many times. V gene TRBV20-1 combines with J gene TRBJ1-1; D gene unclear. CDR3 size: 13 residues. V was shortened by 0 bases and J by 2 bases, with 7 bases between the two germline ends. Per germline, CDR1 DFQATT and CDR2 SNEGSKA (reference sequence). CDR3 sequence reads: CSARDLRNTEAFF. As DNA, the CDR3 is TGCAGTGCTAGAGATCTTCGAAACACTGAAGCTTTCTTT.

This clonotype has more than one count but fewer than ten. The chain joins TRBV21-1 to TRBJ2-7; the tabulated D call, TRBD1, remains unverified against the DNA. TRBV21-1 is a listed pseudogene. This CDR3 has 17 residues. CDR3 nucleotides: TGTGCCAGCAGCAAGTGGGCGGGACAGGGGGAATCCTACGAGCAGTACTTC. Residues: CASSKWAGQGESYEQYF.

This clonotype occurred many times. The CDR3: CATRYGGELFF. The CDR3 region has the DNA TGTGCCACCAGATACGGCGGGGAGCTGTTTTTT. The J gene is TRBJ2-2, the V gene TRBV24-1; the D is unclear. The CDR3 extends over 11 amino acids. The ends were cut back, 7 bases at V and 7 bases at J, with 6 bases in the middle. The germline V gene has CDR1 KGHDR and CDR2 SFDVKD.

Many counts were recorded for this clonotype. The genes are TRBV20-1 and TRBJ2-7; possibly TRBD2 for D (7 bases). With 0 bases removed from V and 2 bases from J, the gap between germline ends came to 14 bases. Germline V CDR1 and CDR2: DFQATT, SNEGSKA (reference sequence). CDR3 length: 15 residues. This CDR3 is CSARDPTGGPYEQYF. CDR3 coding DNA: TGCAGTGCTAGAGATCCCACGGGGGGCCCCTACGAGCAGTACTTC.

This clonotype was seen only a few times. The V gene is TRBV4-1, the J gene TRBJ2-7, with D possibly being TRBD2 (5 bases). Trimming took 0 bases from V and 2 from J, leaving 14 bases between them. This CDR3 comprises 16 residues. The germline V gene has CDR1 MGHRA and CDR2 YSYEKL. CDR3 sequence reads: CASSQDLLGGAYEQYF. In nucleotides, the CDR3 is TGCGCCAGCAGCCAAGATCTACTAGGCGGTGCCTACGAGCAGTACTTC.

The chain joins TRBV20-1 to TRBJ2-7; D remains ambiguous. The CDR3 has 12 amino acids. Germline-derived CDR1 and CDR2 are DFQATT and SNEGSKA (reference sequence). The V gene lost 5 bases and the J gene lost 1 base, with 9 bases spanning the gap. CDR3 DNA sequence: TGCAGTGCTGACGGGCCGTCCTACGAGCAGTACTTC. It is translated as CSADGPSYEQYF.

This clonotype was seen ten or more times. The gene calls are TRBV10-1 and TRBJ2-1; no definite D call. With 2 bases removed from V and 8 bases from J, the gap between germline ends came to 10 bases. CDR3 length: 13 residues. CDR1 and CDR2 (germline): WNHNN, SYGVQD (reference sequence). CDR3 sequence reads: CASSELARDEQFF. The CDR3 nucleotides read TGCGCCAGCAGTGAGCTGGCTAGAGATGAGCAGTTCTTC.

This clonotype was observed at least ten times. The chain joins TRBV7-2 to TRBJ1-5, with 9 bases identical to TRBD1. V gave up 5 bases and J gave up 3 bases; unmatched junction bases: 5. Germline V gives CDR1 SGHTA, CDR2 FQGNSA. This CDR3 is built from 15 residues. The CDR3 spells CASSPGQGVNQPQHF. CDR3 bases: TGTGCCAGCAGCCCGGGACAGGGAGTCAATCAGCCCCAGCATTTT.

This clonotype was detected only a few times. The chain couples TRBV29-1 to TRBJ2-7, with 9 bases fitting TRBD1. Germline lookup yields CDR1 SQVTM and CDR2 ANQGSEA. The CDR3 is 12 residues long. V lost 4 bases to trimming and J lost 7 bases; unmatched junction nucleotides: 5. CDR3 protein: CSVARQGGEQYF. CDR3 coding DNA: TGCAGCGTTGCCCGACAGGGGGGAGAGCAGTACTTC.

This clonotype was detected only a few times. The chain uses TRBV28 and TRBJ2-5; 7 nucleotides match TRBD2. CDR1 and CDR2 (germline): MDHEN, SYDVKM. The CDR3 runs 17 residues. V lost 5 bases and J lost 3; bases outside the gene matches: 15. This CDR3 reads CASSDGAAGWGKETQYF. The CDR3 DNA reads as TGTGCCAGCAGTGACGGAGCAGCGGGATGGGGAAAAGAGACCCAGTACTTC.

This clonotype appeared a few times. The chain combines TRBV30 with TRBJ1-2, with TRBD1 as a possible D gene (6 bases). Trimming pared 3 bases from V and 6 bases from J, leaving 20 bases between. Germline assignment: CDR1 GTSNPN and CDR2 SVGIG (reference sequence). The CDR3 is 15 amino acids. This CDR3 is CAWRSGNRESDGYTF. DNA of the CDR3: TGTGCCTGGAGGTCCGGCAACAGGGAGAGTGATGGCTACACCTTC.

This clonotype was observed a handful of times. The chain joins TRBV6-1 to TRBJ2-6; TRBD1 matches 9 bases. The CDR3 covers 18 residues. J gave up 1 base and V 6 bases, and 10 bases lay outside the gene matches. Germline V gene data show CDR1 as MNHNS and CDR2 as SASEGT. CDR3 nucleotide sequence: TGTGCCAGCAGGGAACAGGGGGCGCCCCTATCTGGGGCCAACGTCCTGACTTTC. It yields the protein CASREQGAPLSGANVLTF.

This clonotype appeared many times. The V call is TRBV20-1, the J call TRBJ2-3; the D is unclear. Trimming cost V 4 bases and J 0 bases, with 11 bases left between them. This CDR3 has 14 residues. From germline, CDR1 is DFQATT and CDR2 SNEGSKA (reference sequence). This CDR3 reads CSAKNGTSTDTQYF. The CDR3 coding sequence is TGCAGTGCTAAGAACGGCACTAGCACAGATACGCAGTATTTT.

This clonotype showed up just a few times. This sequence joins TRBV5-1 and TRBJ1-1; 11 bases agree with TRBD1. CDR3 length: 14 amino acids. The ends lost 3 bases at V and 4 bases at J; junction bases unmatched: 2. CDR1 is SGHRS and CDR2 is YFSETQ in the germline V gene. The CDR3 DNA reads TGCGCCAGCAGCTGGGGACAGGGGGGCACTGAAGCTTTCTTT. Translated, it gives CASSWGQGGTEAFF.

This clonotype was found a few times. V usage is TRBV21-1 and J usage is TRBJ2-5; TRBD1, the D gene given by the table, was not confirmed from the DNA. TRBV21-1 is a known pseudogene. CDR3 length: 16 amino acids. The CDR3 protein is CASSMCRVQGSETQYF. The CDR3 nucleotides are TGTGCCAGCAGCATGTGTCGGGTCCAGGGAAGCGAGACCCAGTACTTC.

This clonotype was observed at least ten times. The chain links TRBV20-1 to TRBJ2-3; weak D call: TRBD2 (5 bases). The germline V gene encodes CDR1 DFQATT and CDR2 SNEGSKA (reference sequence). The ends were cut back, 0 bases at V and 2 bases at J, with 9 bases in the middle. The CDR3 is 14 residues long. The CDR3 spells CSARDWRVTDTQYF. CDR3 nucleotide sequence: TGCAGTGCTAGAGATTGGCGGGTCACAGATACGCAGTATTTT.

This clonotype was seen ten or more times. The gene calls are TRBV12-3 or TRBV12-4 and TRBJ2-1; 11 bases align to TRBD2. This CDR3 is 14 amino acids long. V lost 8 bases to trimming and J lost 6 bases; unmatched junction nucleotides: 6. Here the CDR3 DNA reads TGTGCCAGCGTGAGACTAGCGGGATCCAATGAGCAGTTCTTC. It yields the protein CASVRLAGSNEQFF.

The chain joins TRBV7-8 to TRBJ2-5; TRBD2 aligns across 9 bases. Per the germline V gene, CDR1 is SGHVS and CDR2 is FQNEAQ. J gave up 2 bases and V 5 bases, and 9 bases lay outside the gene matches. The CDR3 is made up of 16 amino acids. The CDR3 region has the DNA TGTGCCAGCAGCATCGTGGCTAGCGGGGTTCAAGAGACCCAGTACTTC. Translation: CASSIVASGVQETQYF.